This T cell receptor beta chain was found in a study of cytomegalovirus exposure and HLA in healthy donors listed by TCRdb under 2017. For the study in its entirety: An earlier analysis of roughly 500 of the donors reported 276 Gb of sequence data and 100 million to 140 million unique TCR beta sequences from approximately 180 million T cells. Roughly 300 gigabases of sequencing data and approximately 80 million unique TCR sequences were included in an early release covering 550 to 650 HLA-typed donors. The genetic ancestry cluster associated with self-reported Caucasian donors included about 81% of the 300 to 400 genotyped donors. The aim of the study was to test whether cataloging public T cell receptors could identify signatures of past pathogen exposure. The study profiled the T cell repertoires of more than 500 subjects by immunosequencing and related them to cytomegalovirus serostatus. A separate validation cohort of roughly 130 different subjects was used in addition to the approximately 700-subject first cohort. High-throughput TCR immunosequencing, statistical association of individual TCRs with disease status, and machine learning were combined to predict cytomegalovirus infection status. To study patterns of TCR occurrence, a later analysis re-analyzed previously published TCR beta repertoires from 500 to 850 donors and added high-resolution HLA genotyping. In the later analysis, no new phenotypic data were used to find candidate immune exposures; instead, reliance was placed on TCR beta sequences and their occurrence across donors. To decide whether each TCR beta V gene segment behaved as functional or pseudogenic, an earlier analysis of some 540 of the donors relied on high-throughput TCR beta sequencing. Donor age, sex, ethnicity and CMV serostatus were compiled alongside the repertoire data. Genome-wide SNP genotypes for about 60% of the roughly 700 donors were used in a later genetic analysis, which treated that subset as a discovery cohort. All discovery cohort repertoires had been generated on a single sequencing platform. Class I and class II HLA loci were covered by the typing at four-digit resolution. The number of typed donors differed by locus: about 629-640 for A, B, C, DRB1 and DQB1; some 540 for DQA1; some 610 for DPA1; and 450 to 480 for DPB1. Roughly 5 DR-DQ haplotypes were handled as single units for association and clustering, since linkage in the cohort was strong. On average, roughly 250,000 unique TCR beta nucleotide sequences were sequenced per donor among 398 genotyped donors of the cohort, with 15% to 20% of those sequences being non-productive. The paper as a whole reports these results and caveats: Three of the identified cytomegalovirus-associated TCR beta chains were confirmed in vitro to be specific for cytomegalovirus antigens. Roughly uniform sequencing depth across donors was assumed in presence/absence analyses, although this assumption may not hold. According to a later analysis, most CMV-associated TCR beta chains appeared to be HLA-restricted, and the HLA associations seemed to be driven largely by CMV exposure. The classifier was reported to diagnose cytomegalovirus status with high specificity and sensitivity in both the original cohort and the validation cohort. The cohort was sequenced for TCR beta chains only, and without alpha or paired-chain data the features that could be detected were limited. Specific HLA alleles were associated with 16,951 TCR beta sequences at a false discovery rate of 0.05 in a later analysis. In a later analysis, HLA-associated TCR beta chains were found to be more clonally expanded and to have lower generation probabilities than equally common non-associated chains. Linkage disequilibrium might explain the correlated functional status among segregating V segments, but an unknown experimental factor could not be ruled out. A later genetic analysis associated a missense DCLRE1C variant with V-gene and J-gene trimming of TCR beta chains, and an independent cohort replicated the association. Because HLA typing was missing for some donors at each locus, association tests included only the typed subset. In a later analysis, the rate of TCR association differed among HLA loci, with DRB1 alleles having the most associated TCRs and HLA-C alleles having the fewest. The sequencing pipeline was judged likely to have produced a cluster of highly shared sequence variants as a technical artifact. Broadly in line with IMGT annotations, most TCR beta V segments showed up in productive rearrangements about 90% or about 30% of the time in an earlier analysis of several hundred of the donors. A further reported finding was that TCR beta sequences accurately predicted the HLA-A and HLA-B alleles for most subjects in the first cohort. The authors suggested that the approach could potentially be extended to other disease states and immunological phenotypes. Because the 87-base-pair reads could not distinguish some IMGT-functional V segments, including TRBV6-2 and TRBV6-3, those segments were excluded. Strong co-occurrence of HLA alleles, especially DR and DQ, made assigning TCR associations to individual alleles difficult. Compared with the approximately 720-donor mean, donors in an Asian-associated ancestry cluster had fewer N-insertions in productive TCRs, according to a later genetic analysis. In a later analysis, several top co-occurrence clusters were reported to appear linked to parvovirus B19, influenza, CMV and Epstein-Barr virus. A total of fewer than 200 TCR beta chains were listed by the study as associated with cytomegalovirus. Across donors, most TCR sequences were observed very rarely, whereas some public TCRs were present in many individuals. Because counts were too low, around 18 rarely observed V segments, including chromosome 9 orphons, were left out of the earlier analysis of 587 of the donors. For the cohort, immune exposure information was limited to CMV serostatus.

The method behind the library was the immunoSEQ multiplex PCR assay. A mixture of 60 forward primers for TCR Vbeta segments and 13 reverse primers for TCR Jbeta segments was used in the multiplex PCR. Amplification of the CDR3 region of rearranged TCR beta genes was performed with a multiplex PCR assay on genomic DNA. On the Illumina HiSeq System, the amplified TCR beta libraries were sequenced as 87-base-pair reads. The original pipeline was this. A later analysis counted tens of millions of unique TCR beta chains across the 650 to 700 repertoires, and roughly 9.9 million of these chains were shared by at least two donors. Raw reads were error-corrected and collapsed into unique sequences by a nearest-neighbor algorithm in which closely related sequences were merged to remove PCR and sequencing errors. V, D and J gene segments were assigned by aligning CDR3 sequences to IMGT reference sequences. For a sequence to be retained, a match of at least six nucleotides was required to both a V gene segment and a J gene segment. Rearrangements were called productive when the CDR3 lacked stop codons and stayed in frame with V and J; all others were non-productive. Following IMGT convention, CDR3 was defined as the stretch from the second conserved V-encoded cysteine to the conserved J-encoded phenylalanine. In an earlier analysis of just under 600 of the donors, sequences lacking an unambiguous match to a single V gene segment were excluded. An earlier analysis of a few hundred of the donors called V segments functional above 56.7% productive rearrangements and segregating when the between-donor standard deviation exceeded 5%. A statistical classification framework was developed to diagnose cytomegalovirus status using the catalog of TCR beta chain sequences. V and J gene assignment, in a later analysis, came from comparing TCR nucleotide sequences with IMGT/GENE-DB human TR gene sequences. The TCRdist pipeline was used in a later analysis to assign CDR3 sequences and most-parsimonious VDJ recombination scenarios. In a later analysis, every TCR beta chain was defined by the combination of its CDR3 amino acid sequence and its V-gene family, and reads without a unique V-gene family were dropped. A later analysis removed roughly 590 highly shared, low-generation-probability nucleotide sequences to deal with suspected cross-contamination and a sequencing artifact. In a later analysis, a clonal expansion index was calculated for each public chain from normalized within-repertoire ranks of inferred template counts. A later analysis computed generation probabilities with a VDJ recombination model fitted to out-of-frame rearrangements, and checked the results against IGoR. Hypergeometric tests were used in a later analysis to score TCR-TCR, TCR-HLA and TCR-CMV co-occurrence, with a repertoire-size bias correction applied to the TCR pairs. False discovery rates were estimated in a later analysis by permuting HLA or CMV assignments 20 times. A later analysis grouped co-occurring TCRs with DBSCAN, adding TCRdist sequence similarity when clustering within HLA-allele-positive subsets. Repertoires with fewer than 30,000 or more than 120,000 public chains, plus five repertoires with anomalous nucleotide sharing, were excluded from co-occurrence clustering. TCRdb mirrors the immuneACCESS table, restricted to in-frame sequences. Some clones are absent from its copies; in checked studies, under half trace to an unresolved V gene, and the reason for the others is unknown. That table is the source of V, J and clone size, and D and trimming were worked out from the DNA. The sample contains roughly 260,000 clones, about 83% of them found a single time. The ten largest clones capture more than 1.5% of the sample.

The CDR3 has 18 amino acids, counting the end cysteine and phenylalanine. Only CDR3 DNA remains: 54 bases, in frame from the first base. V is pared back by 0 bases and J by 0 bases, with 15 bases lying between the germline termini. The germline V gene encodes CDR1 MGHDK and CDR2 SYGVNS. To note about this clone: The antigen this receptor binds is unknown. No base quality values were provided; no much bigger clone lies one nucleotide off.

The cohort comprised fewer than 700 healthy bone marrow donors. At the time of sampling, all cohort members were nominally healthy, though unrecorded immune exposures were likely present. The donor was CMV seropositive and belonged to the group of 250 to 350 seropositive cohort members. Each donor provided a peripheral blood sample, and peripheral blood mononuclear cells were used for TCR beta sequencing. Genomic DNA extraction from the blood cell samples was performed with the Qiagen DNeasy Blood Extraction Kit. This TCR came from a woman aged 40 to 50 in good health and CMV-seropositive. The receptor chain draws on TRBV25-1 and TRBJ2-1; the D segment cannot be called with confidence. The sequenced sample consisted of PBMCs. CDR3 loop: CASSEYMSVAGSYNEQFF. In nucleotides, the sequence is TGTGCCAGCAGTGAATATATGAGTGTTGCTGGCTCCTACAATGAGCAGTTCTTC.